This T cell receptor beta chain appears in the sequencing data of a study of regulatory T cells in long-lasting Graves disease. V lost 5 bases to trimming and J lost 7 bases; unmatched junction nucleotides: 10. Germline assignment: CDR1 MNHEY and CDR2 SMNVEV (reference sequence). The CDR3 is 16 amino acids. In its sample, this clonotype was seen many times. Its cognate antigen is unknown. Notes on the study in general: Newly diagnosed Graves' patients exceeded persistent ones in TCR diversity.

Time point denoted: newly diagnosed GD, antithyroid drugs for less than 3 months. From RNA extracted from PBMCs, the TCR library was made. Arm-PCR of CDR3 regions and iRepertoire HTBI primers were used to build TCR beta libraries. TCRdb called the multiplex PCR reads again in MiXCR, with one record for every CDR3 protein. The sample consists of under 400,000 distinct CDR3 sequences, over 15% of them appearing once. These data were also filed under a second study, of T cells in Graves' hyperthyroidism and ophthalmopathy.

This specimen consisted of peripheral blood mononuclear cells (PBMCs), obtained at new diagnosis, from a patient treated with antithyroid drugs. This TCR was recovered from a man aged 35 to 55 with Graves disease. The chain uses TRBV27 and TRBJ2-1; 11 nucleotides align to TRBD2. The CDR3 spells CASSRSGGAFLNEQFF. CDR3 DNA: TGTGCCAGCAGTCGTAGCGGGGGGGCATTTTTGAATGAGCAGTTCTTC.